The TCR beta chain under discussion was sequenced for a study of CD8 T cells in ankylosing spondylitis. This clonotype was seen at least ten times. Its antigen is not identified. Using quantitative 5'-RACE with molecular barcodes, the authors made TCR beta libraries. TCRdb used MiXCR to reprocess the 5' RACE reads, holding one entry per CDR3 protein. This table holds about 440,000 distinct CDR3 sequences, over 15% found once. The CDR3 loop spans 17 amino acids. The germline gives CDR1 MDHEN, CDR2 SYDVKM. V lost 2 bases, J lost 3 bases, and 9 bases stayed unmatched. Findings of the study overall: Reportedly, significant enrichment of disease-linked clones occurred in matched ankylosing spondylitis synovial fluid. In reactive arthritis synovial fluid and blood, some motif variants had been reported before. One TCR beta motif, made up of about 8 highly homologous variants, appeared characteristic of ankylosing spondylitis blood. The authors found the disease-linked clones to be CD8+ and relatively rare in peripheral blood.

Sequencing was performed on blood, either unsorted or a sorted T cell fraction (not recorded which). This chain links TRBV28 with TRBJ2-2; 7 nucleotides align to TRBD2. The clonotype comes from a male donor with ankylosing spondylitis. The CDR3 DNA sequence: TGTGCCAGCAGTTTAGGAATCTCGCGGGAGTACACCGGGGAGCTGTTTTTT. Translating gives CASSLGISREYTGELFF.